This TCR beta chain was recovered during a study of blood T cell repertoires in COVID-19. Study context: COVID-19 samples, acute and convalescent, were from the United States, Italy and Spain.

Per the original methods: Scientists estimated how many nucleated cells there were by amplifying reference gene primers. Sequencing used immunoSEQ multiplex PCR; TCRdb keeps in-frame clones, though not all of them. V and J calls and clone size are those listed in that table; D and trimming were worked out from the DNA. The table shows 55,000 to 90,000 clones, with roughly nine tenths occurring only once. The CDR3 runs 17 residues. The V segment lost 2 bases and the J segment 9 bases; nucleotides outside the gene matches: 11. Germline V gives CDR1 LGHDT, CDR2 YNNKEL (reference sequence). The TCR was taken from a woman aged 55-70 years with acute or convalescent COVID-19. The sample was peripheral blood. This chain uses TRBV3-1 (or the pseudogene TRBV3-2) with TRBJ1-6, with TRBD1 matching over 9 bases. Here the CDR3 DNA reads TGTGCCAGCAGCCAACGGGGGACAGGGATTCAGGGTTCACCCCTCCACTTT. Its protein product is CASSQRGTGIQGSPLHF.